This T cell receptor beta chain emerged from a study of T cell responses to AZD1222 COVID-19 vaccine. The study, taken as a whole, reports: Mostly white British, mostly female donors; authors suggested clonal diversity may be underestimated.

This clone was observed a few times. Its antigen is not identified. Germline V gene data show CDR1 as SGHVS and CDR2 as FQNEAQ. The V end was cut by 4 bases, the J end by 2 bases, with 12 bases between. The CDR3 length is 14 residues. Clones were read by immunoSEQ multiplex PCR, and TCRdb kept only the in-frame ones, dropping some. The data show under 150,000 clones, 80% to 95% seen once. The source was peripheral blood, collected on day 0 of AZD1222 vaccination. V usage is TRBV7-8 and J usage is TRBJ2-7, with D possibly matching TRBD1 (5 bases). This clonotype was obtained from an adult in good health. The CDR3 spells CASSWTDTTYEQYF. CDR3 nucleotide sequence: TGTGCCAGCAGCTGGACGGACACGACCTACGAGCAGTACTTC.